A selection of T cell receptor beta chains follows, all from one sample in a study of T cell responses to AZD1222 COVID-19 vaccine. The data were produced by immunoSEQ multiplex PCR, yet TCRdb's version contains in-frame clones alone and is incomplete. This table has 100,000 or so clones, approximately 92% appearing once. This sample comprised peripheral blood, obtained 28 days after the second AZD1222 dose. The receptors stem from an adult who received the AZD1222 COVID-19 vaccine. The CDR3 runs from the conserved cysteine through the conserved F or W. Fields, in order: V gene, J gene, clone size, D gene, CDR3 protein, CDR3 DNA. D genes are given only for firm matches. Some rows have no size entry. The others give once, few or many, or a class for an expanded clone.

TRBV11-2	TRBJ1-3	-	-	CASSLTGAFSGNTIYF	TGTGCCAGCAGCTTAACGGGGGCCTTCTCTGGAAACACCATATATTTT
TRBV6-5	TRBJ2-7	-	-	CASSTGNYEQYF	TGTGCCAGCAGCACAGGGAACTACGAGCAGTACTTC
TRBV10-3	TRBJ1-1	-	TRBD1	CAISSQGAGNTEAFF	TGTGCCATCAGTTCCCAGGGGGCCGGGAACACTGAAGCTTTCTTT
TRBV7-8	TRBJ1-2	-	TRBD1	CASSLDRDGYGYTF	TGTGCCAGCAGCTTGGACAGGGACGGTTATGGCTACACCTTC
TRBV20-1	TRBJ2-7	-	-	CSSQAASEQYF	TGCAGCTCACAAGCTGCGTCCGAGCAGTACTTC
TRBV28	TRBJ1-5	-	-	CASSLLGNQPQHF	TGTGCCAGCAGTTTATTGGGGAATCAGCCCCAGCATTTT
TRBV10-3	TRBJ2-1	once	-	CAISGGKGSYNEQFF	TGTGCCATCAGTGGGGGGAAGGGGTCCTACAATGAGCAGTTCTTC
TRBV6-5	TRBJ1-1	-	TRBD1	CASTPRQGKNTEAFF	TGTGCCAGCACCCCACGACAGGGTAAGAACACTGAAGCTTTCTTT
TRBV11-2	TRBJ1-1	-	-	CASSVLWGNTEAFF	TGTGCCAGCAGCGTTCTATGGGGGAACACTGAAGCTTTCTTT
TRBV10-3	TRBJ2-1	few	TRBD2	CASSRGFAGESNEQFF	TGTGCCAGCAGTCGAGGGTTTGCGGGAGAGAGCAATGAGCAGTTCTTC
TRBV10-3	TRBJ1-5	-	-	CAISESVLSGQPQHF	TGTGCCATCAGTGAGTCCGTCCTTAGCGGTCAGCCCCAGCATTTT
TRBV7-6	TRBJ1-2	-	-	CASSLAAGIYGYTF	TGTGCCAGCAGCTTAGCGGCCGGGATCTATGGCTACACCTTC
TRBV28	TRBJ2-7	-	TRBD2	CASSILAGTSSYEQYF	TGTGCCAGCAGTATACTAGCGGGGACCTCCTCCTACGAGCAGTACTTC
TRBV9	TRBJ2-1	once	-	CASSVGGGTEQFF	TGTGCCAGCAGCGTAGGAGGGGGAACTGAGCAGTTCTTC
TRBV27	TRBJ2-7	-	-	CASSSSGSYEQYF	TGTGCCAGCAGTTCCAGTGGGTCCTACGAGCAGTACTTC
TRBV14	TRBJ1-2	-	-	CASSQSWASNYGYTF	TGTGCCAGCAGCCAATCCTGGGCATCTAACTATGGCTACACCTTC
TRBV10-3	TRBJ2-7	-	-	CAISSRARDSYEQYF	TGTGCCATCAGTTCTCGAGCACGGGACTCCTACGAGCAGTACTTC
TRBV28	TRBJ2-7	-	-	CASSYSDRGQLRF	TGTGCCAGCAGCTACTCTGACCGGGGGCAGCTCCGCTTC
TRBV10-1	TRBJ2-2	-	TRBD2	CASSDPLAGGHANTGELFF	TGCGCCAGCAGTGACCCCTTAGCGGGAGGGCACGCGAACACCGGGGAGCTGTTTTTT
TRBV9	TRBJ2-7	-	-	CASSVDGSYEQYF	TGTGCCAGCAGCGTAGATGGCAGCTACGAGCAGTACTTC
TRBV19	TRBJ2-3	-	-	CASSPHRASTDTQYF	TGTGCCAGTAGCCCTCACAGGGCTAGCACAGATACGCAGTATTTT
TRBV5-1	TRBJ2-1	-	TRBD2	CASSSSLLLAGVTNEQFF	TGCGCCAGCAGCTCTTCTCTATTACTAGCGGGAGTCACTAATGAGCAGTTCTTC
TRBV15	TRBJ2-5	-	TRBD2	CATSRELAGQETQYF	TGTGCCACCAGCAGAGAACTAGCGGGACAAGAGACCCAGTACTTC
TRBV19	TRBJ2-3	once	-	CASSQQGTDTQYF	TGTGCCAGTAGTCAGCAGGGGACAGATACGCAGTATTTT
TRBV19	TRBJ1-3	-	-	CASSIDRLSGSGNTIYF	TGTGCCAGTAGTATAGATCGCTTGAGTGGCTCTGGAAACACCATATATTTT
TRBV11-2	TRBJ2-1	-	-	CASSQLRRDLYNEQFF	TGTGCCAGCAGCCAGCTGAGGAGGGACCTCTACAATGAGCAGTTCTTC
TRBV6-5	TRBJ2-2	once	TRBD2	CAIREGITGELFF	TGTGCCATCCGGGAGGGAATCACCGGGGAGCTGTTTTTT
TRBV7-9	TRBJ1-5	-	-	CASTLGLGDDSNQPQHF	TGTGCCAGCACCCTAGGGTTAGGGGACGATAGCAATCAGCCCCAGCATTTT
TRBV7-9	TRBJ2-3	medium-sized	TRBD2	CASSGQWTSGSTDTQYF	TGTGCCAGCAGCGGGCAATGGACTAGCGGTTCCACAGATACGCAGTATTTT
TRBV27	TRBJ2-2	once	-	CASSWTGELFF	TGTGCCAGCAGTTGGACCGGGGAGCTGTTTTTT
TRBV4-3	TRBJ2-7	-	-	CASSQVATAPYEQYF	TGCGCCAGCAGCCAAGTCGCGACAGCCCCCTACGAGCAGTACTTC
TRBV19	TRBJ2-2	-	-	CASSIDSSGELFF	TGTGCCAGTAGTATAGATAGCTCAGGGGAGCTGTTTTTT
TRBV11-2	TRBJ1-6	-	-	CASSLVRDNSPLHF	TGTGCCAGCAGCTTAGTACGGGATAATTCACCCCTCCACTTT
TRBV5-1	TRBJ2-1	-	TRBD2	CASSLTRLAGLWSYNEQFF	TGCGCCAGCAGCTTGACCCGACTAGCGGGATTGTGGTCCTACAATGAGCAGTTCTTC
TRBV4-2	TRBJ2-2	-	-	CASSPGKQGLELFF	TGTGCCAGCAGCCCCGGTAAACAGGGTTTGGAGCTGTTTTTT
TRBV21-1	TRBJ1-5	-	-	CASSPGGRKVGNQPQHF	TGTGCCAGCAGCCCAGGCGGCCGAAAGGTAGGCAATCAGCCCCAGCATTTT
TRBV7-9	TRBJ1-2	-	-	CASSLGQDYGYTF	TGTGCCAGCAGCTTGGGCCAAGACTATGGCTACACCTTC
TRBV2	TRBJ2-1	-	-	CASSEVGHYNEQFF	TGTGCCAGCAGTGAAGTGGGCCATTACAATGAGCAGTTCTTC
TRBV7-9	TRBJ1-6	-	TRBD1	CASTRTGSNSPLHF	TGTGCCAGCACCCGGACAGGGTCAAATTCACCCCTCCACTTT
TRBV7-2	TRBJ2-1	-	TRBD1	CASSTWTGTEQFF	TGTGCCAGCAGCACCTGGACAGGGACTGAGCAGTTCTTC
TRBV7-8	TRBJ2-7	-	-	CASSRGANSYEQYF	TGTGCCAGCAGCCGGGGGGCGAACTCCTACGAGCAGTACTTC
TRBV19	TRBJ2-3	-	-	CASSIDPATDTQYF	TGTGCCAGTAGTATAGACCCCGCGACAGATACGCAGTATTTT
TRBV12-5	TRBJ2-7	-	TRBD1	CASGLSGTGEQYF	TGTGCTAGTGGCCTCTCCGGGACAGGGGAGCAGTACTTC
TRBV6-6	TRBJ2-7	-	-	CASSYGGNYYEQYF	TGTGCCAGCAGTTACGGGGGGAATTACTACGAGCAGTACTTC
TRBV19	TRBJ1-6	-	TRBD1	CASSASYRGTGSSPLHF	TGTGCCAGTAGTGCCTCGTACAGGGGGACGGGTAGTTCACCCCTCCACTTT
TRBV27	TRBJ1-1	-	-	CASSLSLGSTEAFF	TGTGCCAGCAGTTTATCTTTGGGGAGCACTGAAGCTTTCTTT
TRBV28	TRBJ2-2	-	-	CASSLNWAGQTNTGELFF	TGTGCCAGCAGTTTAAATTGGGCGGGGCAAACGAACACCGGGGAGCTGTTTTTT
TRBV4-3	TRBJ1-1	-	-	CASSQQPGGRTEAFF	TGCGCCAGCAGCCAGCAGCCGGGGGGTAGGACTGAAGCTTTCTTT
TRBV7-8	TRBJ2-7	-	-	CASSSTVMGLGEQYF	TGTGCCAGCAGCTCTACTGTGATGGGGCTCGGCGAGCAGTACTTC